This T cell receptor beta chain comes out of a study of circulating CD8 cells and anti-PD-1 response in melanoma. General study points: Previously treated and treatment-naive patients were pooled together.

Comments on this clonotype: The target antigen is unknown.

The CDR3 loop spans 14 amino acids. Trimming pared 6 bases from V and 10 bases from J, leaving 22 bases between. CDR1 is DFQATT and CDR2 is SNEGSKA in the germline V gene (reference sequence). Each library started from approximately 15 ng of total RNA using the QIAseq Immune Repertoire TCR panel. In TCRdb, the reads were re-called with MiXCR into one record per CDR3 protein. The sample lists around 1,200 distinct CDR3 sequences; approximately 9.9% were seen once. From live CD3+CD8+TCRalphabeta+ cells, four PD-1 and/or TIGIT subsets were sorted. This receptor was taken from a human donor with melanoma. This chain uses TRBV20-1 with TRBJ2-1; D unclear. The sequencing used CD8+ T cells from PBMCs, collected at baseline or after one month of anti-PD-1 therapy (not recorded which). The DNA for the CDR3 is TGCAGTGCCCACCTACTCGACCCCGCCGAGGAGCAGTTCTTC. Encoded protein: CSAHLLDPAEEQFF.